This T cell receptor beta chain was sequenced during a study of beta chain features in type 1 diabetes. J was trimmed by 2 bases and V by 4 bases; bases with no gene match: 4. CDR3 length: 15 amino acids. Germline-derived CDR1 and CDR2 are SGHRS and YFSETQ. Study outcomes and limitations: Moderate but significant shortening of TCRB CDR3s was recorded in all four CD4+ subsets from Type 1 diabetes patients. Junctions at VDJ sites from type 1 diabetes patients had fewer insertions and more deletions.

At least ten counts were recorded for this clone. The target antigen is unknown. Isolated RNA was reverse transcribed in full, so expressed TCRB transcripts were sequenced. Using immunoSEQ multiplex PCR, the repertoire was profiled, and TCRdb retains in-frame clones only, with some absent. This sample has roughly 400,000 clones, with roughly a tenth found just once. The sequenced material came from central memory CD4+ T cells from blood. The receptor comes from a man aged 25 to 45 with type 1 diabetes. The chain is built from TRBV5-1 and TRBJ2-3, with 10 positions matching TRBD1. The CDR3 reads CASSPDRGVTDTQYF. CDR3 in DNA: TGCGCCAGCAGCCCGGACAGGGGGGTCACAGATACGCAGTATTTT.